This TCR beta chain emerged from a study of shared clonotypes between healthy human individuals. Study information: Donors consisted of two women and three men between 18 and 49. Study-wide findings and caveats: Sampling used blood alone; tissue repertoires probably differ.

Naive CD8 cells lacked CD45RO and underwent positive selection for CCR7, leaving out terminally differentiated effector memory CD45RA+ cells. There were no recent acute infections or vaccinations among the donors, who were healthy HIV-negative adults. Using immunoSEQ multiplex PCR, the repertoire was profiled, and TCRdb retains in-frame clones only, with some absent. The repertoire holds about 1,800,000 clones, with about 95% as singletons. Germline assignment: CDR1 SGHVS and CDR2 FQNEAQ. V was pared by 6 bases and J by 6 bases, with 19 bases between. This CDR3 comprises 15 residues. Note on this clone: What it binds is unknown.

The clonotype originates from a man aged 18 to 29 in good health. The chain couples TRBV7-8 to TRBJ2-3; D gene unclear. The sequencing input was naive CD8+ T cells sorted from blood. The DNA of the CDR3 is TGTGCCAGCAGTCCCAGCCCGATCCTGGGGGATACGCAGTATTTT. This sequence encodes CASSPSPILGDTQYF.